The clone carrying this T cell receptor (beta chain) has ten or more counts. This sample stems from a study of CD8+ T cells in alopecia areata. Treatment described: oral pan-JAK inhibitor, 5-10 mg twice daily. This CDR3 is 13 amino acids long. From germline, CDR1 is GTSNPN and CDR2 SVGIG (reference sequence). Trimming removed 4 bases at V and 0 bases at J, with 9 bases between. RNA was isolated and reverse transcribed to cDNA, the sequencing template. Produced via immunoSEQ multiplex PCR; TCRdb's table is partial and in-frame only. This sample yields roughly 200,000 clones, of which 35% to 45% are seen a single time; 0.48% belongs to the top ten.

Sequencing used CD4+ T cells sorted from blood, obtained at approximately week 30, from a patient treated with tofacitinib. The chain couples TRBV30 to TRBJ1-1; D ambiguous. This receptor was taken from a human donor with alopecia areata. The chain's CDR3 is CAWIANMNTEAFF. CDR3 coding DNA: TGTGCCTGGATCGCCAACATGAACACTGAAGCTTTCTTT.